The T cell receptor beta chain described here comes from a study of tumor and adjacent non-tumor tissue in lung cancer. Study-wide background: There were around 11 adenocarcinoma, a couple of squamous cell carcinoma and 1 small cell lung cancer cases.

Study-wide results and limits: Shorter survival was associated with higher TCR diversity in tumors. TCR diversity was significantly greater in tumor than normal lung tissue.

Three rounds of nested PCR, following a modified ARM-PCR protocol, produced the TCRbeta library. TCRdb re-called the multiplex PCR reads through MiXCR, storing one row per CDR3 protein. The sample consists of some 100,000 distinct CDR3 sequences, approximately 80% of them appearing once. CDR3 length: 13 residues. The V and J ends lost 0 bases and 2 bases respectively, with 3 bases between them. Germline CDR1 and CDR2: SGHRS and YFSETQ. No cell sorting was done before RNA was extracted from the tissue. The normal lung tissue was taken more than 3 cm from the tumor edge. With respect to this clonotype: The antigen is unknown.

Input material: distant non-tumor lung tissue. V and J are TRBV5-1 and TRBJ2-1; D gene ambiguous. The sequence was obtained from a man in his sixties with small cell lung cancer. The CDR3 nucleotides read TGCGCCAGCAGCTTGGACACCTACAATGAGCAGTTCTTC. It encodes CASSLDTYNEQFF.